Listed here are 5 T cell receptor beta chains from one sample, sequenced in a study of CD4+ T cells in melanoma. Sequencing used immunoSEQ multiplex PCR; TCRdb keeps in-frame clones, though not all of them. Of more than 13,000 clones in the sample, 62% are singletons; the top ten hold around 14%. Sequencing was performed on cells from a culture (not recorded whether cultured in vitro). The receptors come from a human donor with melanoma.

This chain connects TRBV30 to TRBJ1-1; possible D gene TRBD1, 5 bases. The CDR3 is 11 residues long. The V and J ends lost 8 bases and 0 bases respectively, with 7 bases between them. CDR1 and CDR2 from the germline V gene are GTSNPN and SVGIG (reference sequence). The CDR3, as DNA: TGTGCCGGGGGATTGAACACTGAAGCTTTCTTT. Translation: CAGGLNTEAFF.

The chain links TRBV6-6 to TRBJ2-2, with D perhaps TRBD1 or TRBD2 (5 bases each). V lost 2 bases and J lost 7, with 11 bases in between. Germline CDR1 MNHNY, CDR2 SVGAGI (reference sequence). This CDR3 is built from 14 residues. CDR3 in DNA: TGTGCCAGCAGTTACCGAGAGGGGTACGGGGAGCTGTTTTTT. Translation gives CASSYREGYGELFF.

This chain's CDR3 is CASSRGGGNQPQHF. The CDR3 DNA reads as TGTGCCAGCAGTCGCGGGGGTGGGAATCAGCCCCAGCATTTT. The chain carries TRBV5-5 and TRBJ1-5; a possible D gene is TRBD1 (5 bases). The CDR3 is made up of 14 amino acids. Germline V gene data show CDR1 as SGHKS and CDR2 as YYEKEE (reference sequence). Trimming shortened V by 5 bases and J by 4 bases, and 13 bases separated the two germline ends. The complete variable domain, with remaining parts taken from reference TRBV5-5 and TRBJ1-5, reads DAGVTQSPTHLIKTRGQQVTLRCSPISGHKSVSWYQQVLGQGPQFIFQYYEKEERGRGNFPDRFSARQFPNYSSELNVNALLLGDSALYLCASSRGGGNQPQHFGDGTRLSIL.

The V call is TRBV18, the J call TRBJ1-1; 8 bases match TRBD1. CDR3 length: 14 amino acids. Trimming took 0 bases from V and 10 from J; bases not matched to a gene: 7. Germline-derived CDR1 and CDR2 are KGHSH and LQKENI. DNA for the CDR3: TGTGCCAGCTCACCACCGTTAGCAGGGACAGGAGCTTTCTTT. It yields the protein CASSPPLAGTGAFF.

The genes are TRBV6-5 and TRBJ2-3; D is undetermined. V gave up 5 bases and J gave up 3 bases, with 15 bases separating them. The CDR3 is 15 amino acids. Germline lookup yields CDR1 MNHEY and CDR2 SVGAGI. DNA for the CDR3: TGTGCCAGCAGTAAAGGGCTGTTCGGTACAGATACGCAGTATTTT. It yields the protein CASSKGLFGTDTQYF.